This T cell receptor (beta chain) was identified in a study of OX40 agonist ivuxolimab in advanced cancers. Notes on this clone: Antigen specificity is unknown.

Only in-frame clones appear in the TCRdb table, and some are missing; sequencing was by immunoSEQ multiplex PCR. Of over 50,000 clones listed, 80% to 95% are singletons. Germline V gives CDR1 SGDLS, CDR2 YYNGEE. This CDR3 has 13 amino acids. V lost 3 bases, J lost 4 bases, and 7 bases lay in between. Study results and limitations: In CD8+ T cells, expanded clones were on average more numerous than in CD4+.

This TCR was sampled from an adult with an advanced solid tumor such as melanoma, head and neck, liver or kidney cancer. The rearrangement links TRBV9 to TRBJ2-2; D is unclear. This sample comprised CD4+ or CD8+ T cells sorted from blood, obtained in a trial of the OX40 agonist ivuxolimab. This CDR3 is CASSDAGTGELFF. The CDR3 DNA sequence: TGTGCCAGCAGCGATGCAGGCACCGGGGAGCTGTTTTTT.